This T cell receptor (beta chain) was obtained from a study of cytomegalovirus exposure and HLA in healthy donors. Whole-study findings and limits: Across donors, most TCRs were seen rarely, yet some public ones were widespread. In vitro work confirmed that three CMV-associated chains recognize CMV antigens. First-cohort TCR clusters tended to co-occur in the 95 to 150 validation repertoires, a later analysis found.

V lost 4 bases, J lost 4 bases, and 8 bases stayed unmatched. Germline CDR1 reads SGDLS; CDR2 reads YYNGEE. The CDR3 extends over 15 amino acids. Data came from immunoSEQ multiplex PCR; TCRdb stores just in-frame clones and leaves some out. Found here are about 260,000 clones, about 92% of them singletons; the top ten hold roughly 3%. A word on this clone: As yet, its antigen is unknown.

The gene calls are TRBV9 and TRBJ2-1, with 7 bases fitting TRBD1. The receptor was derived from a woman aged 25-40 years in good health and CMV-seronegative. The sequencing sample was made of PBMCs. CDR3 DNA sequence: TGTGCCAGCAGCCCAGGGGGATACACATACAATGAGCAGTTCTTC. Translated: CASSPGGYTYNEQFF.